This entry describes one T cell receptor (beta chain). This sample stems from a study of cytotoxic CD8 clonotypes in ibrutinib-treated CLL. Some clones are missing from TCRdb's copy, which holds only in-frame ones; the method was immunoSEQ multiplex PCR. The table has roughly 250,000 clones, around 70% seen once. The clonotype comes from a human donor with chronic lymphocytic leukemia. Sequenced here: PBMCs, sampled after 24 months of ibrutinib treatment.

DNA of the CDR3: TGTGCCAGCAGCTTAGATCTCCGAACGGGGACCCAGTACTTC. Its protein product is CASSLDLRTGTQYF. The V and J genes are TRBV11-2 and TRBJ2-5, with D hard to call. Trimming pared 0 bases from V and 7 bases from J, leaving 12 bases between. There are 14 residues in the CDR3. Germline CDR1 SGHAT, CDR2 FQNNGV.